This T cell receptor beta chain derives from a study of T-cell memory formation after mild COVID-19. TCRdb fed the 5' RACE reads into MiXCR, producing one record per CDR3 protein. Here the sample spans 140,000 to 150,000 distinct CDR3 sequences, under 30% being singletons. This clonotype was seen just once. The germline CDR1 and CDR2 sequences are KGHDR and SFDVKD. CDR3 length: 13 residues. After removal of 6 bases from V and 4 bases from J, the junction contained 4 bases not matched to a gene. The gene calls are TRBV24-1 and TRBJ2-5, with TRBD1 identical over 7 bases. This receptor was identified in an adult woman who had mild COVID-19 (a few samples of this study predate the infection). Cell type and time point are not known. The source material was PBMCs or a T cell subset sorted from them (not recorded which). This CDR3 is CATSQGVAETQYF. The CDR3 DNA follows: TGTGCCACCAGTCAGGGGGTTGCAGAGACCCAGTACTTC.